This TCR beta chain was sequenced in a study of CD8 T cells in Susac syndrome. TCR beta sequencing was performed on blood CD8+ and CD4+ T cells. Negative magnetic isolation gave CD8+ and CD4+ cells; FACS enriched CD8+ TEMRA. Germline loops: CDR1 MGHDK, CDR2 SYGVNS. This CDR3 region has 14 residues. The germline V and J ends were trimmed by 3 bases and 7 bases, with 10 bases remaining between them. Reverse transcription of roughly 0.45 to 1 ug RNA was carried out with random hexamers. Multiplex PCR with immunoSEQ amplified the TCR beta CDR3 across 54 Vbeta and 13 Jbeta. TCRdb reanalysed the immunoSEQ multiplex PCR reads using MiXCR and keeps one entry per CDR3 protein. The repertoire has 250,000 or so distinct CDR3 sequences, approximately 92% of them found once; the top ten carry approximately 0.072%.

The source is a human donor with multiple sclerosis. The sample comprised CD4+ T cells from PBMCs. This chain uses TRBV25-1 with TRBJ1-6; D possibly corresponds to TRBD1 (5 bases). The CDR3: CASSDRVPNSPLHF. CDR3 bases: TGTGCCAGCAGTGACAGGGTCCCAAATTCACCCCTCCACTTT. Combining the CDR3 with reference TRBV25-1 and TRBJ1-6 gives the whole variable domain EADIYQTPRYLVIGTGKKITLECSQTMGHDKMYWYQQDPGMELHLIHYSYGVNSTEKGDLSSESTVSRIRTEHFPLTLESARPSHTSQYLCASSDRVPNSPLHFGNGTRLTVT.